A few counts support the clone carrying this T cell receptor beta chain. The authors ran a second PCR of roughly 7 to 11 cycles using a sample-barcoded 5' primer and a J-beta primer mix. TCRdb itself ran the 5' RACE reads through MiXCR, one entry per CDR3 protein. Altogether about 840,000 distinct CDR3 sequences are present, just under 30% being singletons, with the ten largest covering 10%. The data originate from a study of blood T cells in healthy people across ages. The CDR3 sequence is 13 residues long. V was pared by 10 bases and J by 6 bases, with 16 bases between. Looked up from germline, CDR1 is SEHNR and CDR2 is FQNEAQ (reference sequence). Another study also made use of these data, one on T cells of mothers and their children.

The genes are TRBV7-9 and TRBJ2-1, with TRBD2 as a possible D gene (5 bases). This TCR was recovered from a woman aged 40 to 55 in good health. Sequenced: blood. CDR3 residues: CATSGKAANEQFF. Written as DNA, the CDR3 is TGTGCCACATCCGGGAAGGCGGCCAATGAGCAGTTCTTC.